Reported below is one TCR beta chain. Its antigen is not identified. Measured with immunoSEQ multiplex PCR; TCRdb has only the in-frame clones, and not every one. The sample gives about 550,000 clones, around 95% of which show up once; over 0.09% is in the top ten. This sample was included in a study of shared clonotypes between healthy human individuals. CD45RO-negative, CCR7-selected cells formed the naive CD8 fraction, which excluded terminally differentiated effector memory CD45RA+ cells. Overall study findings and caveats: Among donors, clonotype sharing was expected to be affected by sequencing depth. Several donors held about 5% of naive CD4 clonotypes in common. Represented genetic and exposure-history diversity was restricted by having few donors.

The CDR3 sequence is 15 residues long. Germline CDR1 LNHNV, CDR2 YYDKDF (reference sequence). Between the trimmed V and J ends, which lost 3 bases and 4 bases, there was a span of 13 bases. The chain uses TRBV15 and TRBJ2-1; possibly TRBD1 or TRBD2 for D (5 bases each). Sequenced: naive CD8+ T cells sorted from blood. The TCR sequence derives from a woman in her 30s in good health. The CDR3 bases are TGTGCCACCAGCAGCCGGGACGTGGGATACAATGAGCAGTTCTTC. Translating it yields CATSSRDVGYNEQFF.